Sequencing of this T cell receptor (beta chain) was carried out in a study of CD8+ T cells in alopecia areata (dated by TCRdb to 2017 to 2018). Context from the whole study: Treated patients were enrolled in an open-label pilot trial of oral tofacitinib at 5 to 10 mg twice daily for moderate-to-severe alopecia areata. Amplification of TCRbeta CDR3 regions was done by immunoSEQ multiplex PCR using 35 Vbeta forward primers and 13 Jbeta reverse primers. On the human side, TCRbeta sequencing was run on scalp tissue and on sorted CD4+ and CD8+ peripheral blood T cells from healthy controls and from alopecia areata patients with either patchy or totalis/universalis disease. Scalp clonality was compared among normal scalp (n=4), patchy alopecia areata scalp (n=8), and alopecia totalis/universalis scalp (n=8). Patients on tofacitinib were biopsied at baseline and after 4 and 24 weeks of treatment, and several of the patients also had a later scalp biopsy. High-throughput TCRbeta sequencing was used to examine T cell clonal expansion in alopecia areata in both the C3H/HeJ mouse model and human patients. Disease severity in treated patients was measured with the SALT score, which quantifies the percentage of affected scalp surface area. Patients received tofacitinib for 6 to 18 months and were then followed off drug for 6 months to check for delayed response and recurrence. RNA was extracted with the PAXgene miRNA kit for fixed scalp, the miRNeasy kit for PBMCs, and the RNeasy kit for mouse skin.

What this sample's treatment or condition label stands for: oral pan-JAK inhibitor, 5-10 mg twice daily. Peripheral blood and lesional scalp punch biopsies were obtained from patients with alopecia areata. PBMCs were isolated by density centrifugation and stained for CD3, CD4 and CD8, after which CD4+ and CD8+ T cells were sorted on a FACSAria. This clone was picked up a small number of times. Its binding antigen is unknown. Base qualities were left out, and no much larger clone turns up one base away. Results the study describes overall, beyond this receptor: Shared TCR sequences between patients were less evident than in mice, which may be partly attributable to HLA diversity in the patient population. Resident alphabeta T cells in normal human skin are also sequenced, complicating scalp TCR repertoire analysis, unlike mouse skin dominated by gammadelta T cells. During tofacitinib treatment, many expanded lesional clones remained in scalp and blood, and this persistence may partly explain relapse after treatment is stopped. Compared with normal scalp, lesional scalp had higher clonality and more expanded CD8+ clones, particularly in alopecia totalis/universalis, a pattern that suggests antigenic drive. Because the treated cohort was small and had just a single nonresponder, larger studies are needed to establish links between baseline CD8+ expansion and response. Tofacitinib significantly decreased scalp clonality and the number of expanded CD8+ clones among the top 100 scalp clones.

The V end loses 6 bases and the J end loses 2 bases, and a stretch of 14 bases separates them. The CDR3, from cysteine to phenylalanine, totals 15 residues. CDR3 DNA only is kept here, 45 bases in frame from base 1. Sequences SGHTA (CDR1) and FQGTGA (CDR2) are obtained from the germline V gene. The library was prepared using the immunoSEQ multiplex PCR assay. For TCR sequencing, RNA was extracted from every sample and reverse transcribed into cDNA to serve as template. First-strand cDNA was synthesized with SuperScript III using a 2:1 mix of oligo-dT and random hexamers. A synthetic immune receptor repertoire was used to gauge amplification bias, and whatever bias remained was removed computationally. Per the source publication's procedure: After raw reads were preprocessed to remove errors, the CDR3 was defined following IMGT conventions as running from the conserved cysteine to phenylalanine. Clonality was computed as 1 minus the Shannon entropy, with the entropy normalized by log2 of the number of productive unique TCRs. Whether each scalp clone was CD4 or CD8 was inferred by checking scalp TCRbeta sequences against the CD4 and CD8 repertoires from sorted blood. The immuneACCESS repertoire file appears here via TCRdb, limited to in-frame rearrangements. These files lack a portion of the clones; in checked studies, under half of the deficit traces to unresolved V genes, and the cause of the others is not known. That table gives V, J and clone size, and the DNA gave D and trimming. Recorded for this sample are some 170,000 clones; 50% to 75% of them occurred a single time. Around 16% of the sample is in the top ten clones.

The receptor was derived from a human donor with alopecia areata. The source material was CD4+ T cells sorted from blood, sampled at roughly week 58, from a patient treated with tofacitinib. The receptor chain draws on TRBV7-3 and TRBJ2-1; the D gene is possibly TRBD1, with 6 bases matching. The CDR3 region reads CASRAARTAYNEQFF. The DNA sequence follows: TGTGCCAGCAGGGCCGCGAGGACAGCCTACAATGAGCAGTTCTTC.